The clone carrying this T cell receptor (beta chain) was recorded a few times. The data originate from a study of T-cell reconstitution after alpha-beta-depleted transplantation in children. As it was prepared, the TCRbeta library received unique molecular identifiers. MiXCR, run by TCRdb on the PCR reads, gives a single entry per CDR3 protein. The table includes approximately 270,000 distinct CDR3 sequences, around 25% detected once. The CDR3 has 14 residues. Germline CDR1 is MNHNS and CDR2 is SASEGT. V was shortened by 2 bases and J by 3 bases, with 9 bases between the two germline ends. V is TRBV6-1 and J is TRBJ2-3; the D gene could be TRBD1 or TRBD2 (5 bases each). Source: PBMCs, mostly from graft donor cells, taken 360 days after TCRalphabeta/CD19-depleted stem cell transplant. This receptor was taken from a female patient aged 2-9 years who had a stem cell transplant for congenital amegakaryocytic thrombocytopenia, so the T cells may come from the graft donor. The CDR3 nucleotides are TGTGCCAGCAGTGAAAACTGGGGGACAGATACGCAGTATTTT. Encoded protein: CASSENWGTDTQYF.